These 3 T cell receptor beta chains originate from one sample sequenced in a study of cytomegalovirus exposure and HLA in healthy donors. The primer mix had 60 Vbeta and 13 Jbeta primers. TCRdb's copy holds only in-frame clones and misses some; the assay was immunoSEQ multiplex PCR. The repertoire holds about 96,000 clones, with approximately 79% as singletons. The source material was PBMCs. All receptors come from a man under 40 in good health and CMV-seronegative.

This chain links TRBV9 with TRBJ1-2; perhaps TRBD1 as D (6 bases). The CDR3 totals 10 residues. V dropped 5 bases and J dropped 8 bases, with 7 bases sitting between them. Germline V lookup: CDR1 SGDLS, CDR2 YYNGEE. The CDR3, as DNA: TGTGCCAGCAGAGGGGGAGGCTACACCTTC. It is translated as CASRGGGYTF.

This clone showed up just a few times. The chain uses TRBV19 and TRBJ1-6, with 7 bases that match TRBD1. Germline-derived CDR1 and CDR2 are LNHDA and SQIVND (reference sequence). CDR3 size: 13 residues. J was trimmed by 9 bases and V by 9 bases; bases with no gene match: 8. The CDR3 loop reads CASKRQGRSPLHF. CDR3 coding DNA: TGTGCCAGCAAACGACAGGGACGTTCACCCCTCCACTTT.

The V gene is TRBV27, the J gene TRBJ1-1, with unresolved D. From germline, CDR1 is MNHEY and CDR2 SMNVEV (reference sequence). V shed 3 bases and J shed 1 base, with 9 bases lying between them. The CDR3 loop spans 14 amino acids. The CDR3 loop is CASSFLRENTEAFF. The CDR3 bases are TGTGCCAGCAGTTTCCTGAGGGAGAACACTGAAGCTTTCTTT.